The TCR beta chain under discussion was sequenced for a study of blood T cells in healthy people across ages. This clonotype showed up just a few times. A sample-barcoded 5' primer and a J-beta primer mix were used in a second PCR of roughly 7 to 11 cycles. TCRdb ran MiXCR on the 5' RACE reads and lists one entry per CDR3 protein. The table records 800,000 to 1,300,000 distinct CDR3 sequences, approximately 25% of them present only once. The same specimen was also included in a second study, on T cells of mothers and their children.

The source of this sequence is a girl aged 2 to 10 in good health. Sequencing was done on a sample of blood.

For the CDR3, the DNA is TGCGCCAGCAGCTTGACCCTAAGGACAGGATACGGAAACACCATATATTTT. Translation: CASSLTLRTGYGNTIYF. The chain recombines TRBV5-1 with TRBJ1-3, with 7 bases aligning to TRBD1. This CDR3 is built from 17 residues. V gave up 1 base and J gave up 4 bases; unmatched junction bases: 11. The germline gives CDR1 SGHRS, CDR2 YFSETQ.